The entry below gives a single T cell receptor (beta chain) sequence along with its context. Its antigen remains unidentified. The sample belongs to a study of T cell responses to AZD1222 COVID-19 vaccine. Study at large: Pooled in the analysis were second doses at about 4 or about 12 weeks.

Using immunoSEQ multiplex PCR, the repertoire was profiled, and TCRdb retains in-frame clones only, with some absent. Among roughly 150,000 clones listed, about 92% were seen once. Study results and limitations: Repertoire sampling happened only post peak T cell response. Among those given AZD1222, only five to seven were seropositive at baseline.

The ends were cut back, 1 base at V and 8 bases at J, with 14 bases in the middle. Germline CDR1 LNHDA, CDR2 SQIVND (reference sequence). The CDR3 loop spans 14 amino acids. This TCR was recovered from an adult in good health. This chain joins TRBV19 and TRBJ1-2; D call uncertain. The material was peripheral blood, obtained on day 0 of AZD1222 vaccination. The CDR3 DNA reads as TGTGCCAGTAGTATAGCCGCCTCTCTACGGGGCTACACCTTC. This codes for CASSIAASLRGYTF.